One TCR beta chain is described in this entry. Localized lung adenocarcinoma, a non-small cell lung cancer, affected the donors. After removal of 5 bases from V and 4 bases from J, the junction contained 9 bases not matched to a gene. Germline CDR1 reads SEHNR; CDR2 reads FQNEAQ (reference sequence). The CDR3 has 16 amino acids. TCRdb re-derived calls from the PCR reads in MiXCR, one entry per CDR3 protein. Seen here are about 5,100 distinct CDR3 sequences, roughly 60% observed once, and the top ten hold roughly 15%. This sample is part of a study of CD4 and CD8 cells across lung adenocarcinoma regions.

This receptor was identified in a male donor with lung adenocarcinoma. The CD4 and CD8 labels of this study may be unreliable. Sequences were obtained from CD4+ T cells from the center of a lung tumor. The gene calls are TRBV7-9 and TRBJ2-1; the match to TRBD2 covers 9 bases. The CDR3 DNA reads as TGTGCCAGCAGCCCGGACCTAGCGGGATATTACAATGAGCAGTTCTTC. Its protein is CASSPDLAGYYNEQFF.